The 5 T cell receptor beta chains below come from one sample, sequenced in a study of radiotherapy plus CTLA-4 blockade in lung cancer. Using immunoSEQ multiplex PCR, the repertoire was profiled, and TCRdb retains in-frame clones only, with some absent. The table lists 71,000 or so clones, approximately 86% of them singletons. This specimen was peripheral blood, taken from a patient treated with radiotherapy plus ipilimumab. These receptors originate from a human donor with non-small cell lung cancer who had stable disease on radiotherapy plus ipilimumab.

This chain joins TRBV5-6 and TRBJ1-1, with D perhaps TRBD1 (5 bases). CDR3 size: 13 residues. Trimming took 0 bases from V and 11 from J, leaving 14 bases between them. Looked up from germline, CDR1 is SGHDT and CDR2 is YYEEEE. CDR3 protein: CASSLAGAGQAFF. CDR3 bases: TGTGCCAGCAGCTTGGCCGGGGCAGGGCAGGCTTTCTTT.

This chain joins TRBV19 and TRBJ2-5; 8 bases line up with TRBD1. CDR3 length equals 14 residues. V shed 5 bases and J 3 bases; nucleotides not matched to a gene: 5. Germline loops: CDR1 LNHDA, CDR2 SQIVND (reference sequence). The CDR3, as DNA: TGTGCCAGTAGTGAACCGACAGGGGAAGAGACCCAGTACTTC. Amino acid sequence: CASSEPTGEETQYF.

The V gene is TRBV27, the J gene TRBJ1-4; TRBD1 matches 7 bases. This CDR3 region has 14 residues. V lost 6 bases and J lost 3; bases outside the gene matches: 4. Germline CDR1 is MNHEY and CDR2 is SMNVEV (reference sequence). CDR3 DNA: TGTGCCAGCAGGCCACAGGGGTCTAATGAAAAACTGTTTTTT. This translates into CASRPQGSNEKLFF.

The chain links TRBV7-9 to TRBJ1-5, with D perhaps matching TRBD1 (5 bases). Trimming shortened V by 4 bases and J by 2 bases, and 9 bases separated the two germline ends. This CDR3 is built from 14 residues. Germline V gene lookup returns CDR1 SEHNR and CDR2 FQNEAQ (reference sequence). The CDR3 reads CASSWGWGNQPQHF. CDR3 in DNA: TGTGCCAGCAGCTGGGGGTGGGGCAATCAGCCCCAGCATTTT.

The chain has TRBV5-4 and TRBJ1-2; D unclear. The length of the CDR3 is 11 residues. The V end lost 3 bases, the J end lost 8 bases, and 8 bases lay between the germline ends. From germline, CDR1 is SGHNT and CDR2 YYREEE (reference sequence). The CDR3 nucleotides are TGTGCCAGCAGCTCGTCGGGGGGCTACACCTTC. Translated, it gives CASSSSGGYTF.